These 29 T cell receptor beta chains originate from one sample sequenced in a study of blood T cell repertoires in COVID-19. Assay: immunoSEQ multiplex PCR; the TCRdb copy retains only in-frame clones and omits some. The table records fewer than 110,000 clones, 88% of them present only once. Input material: peripheral blood. Receptors originate from a man between 50 and 59 years old with active or convalescent COVID-19.

V is TRBV29-1 and J is TRBJ2-2; 16 bases align to TRBD2. This CDR3 is 15 amino acids long. With V trimmed by 4 bases and J by 8 bases, 4 bases remained unmatched. Germline V gives CDR1 SQVTM, CDR2 ANQGSEA. The CDR3, as DNA: TGCAGCGTTGCGGGACTAGCGGGAGGGCAAGGGGAGCTGTTTTTT. Residues: CSVAGLAGGQGELFF.

The chain couples TRBV6-1 to TRBJ1-5; D is possibly TRBD1 (5 bases). The length of the CDR3 is 18 residues. Germline loops: CDR1 MNHNS, CDR2 SASEGT. The V end was cut by 3 bases, the J end by 0 bases, with 18 bases between. Written as DNA, the CDR3 is TGTGCCAGCAGTGACGCTCCTAGACAGTCGTATAGCAATCAGCCCCAGCATTTT. This codes for CASSDAPRQSYSNQPQHF.

The V gene is TRBV19, the J gene TRBJ2-1, with 7 bases that match TRBD2. The germline V gene has CDR1 LNHDA and CDR2 SQIVND (reference sequence). This CDR3 region has 13 residues. Trimming removed 3 bases from V and 8 bases from J; junction bases left unmatched: 4. CDR3 sequence reads: CASSIQRDYEQFF. The CDR3 DNA sequence: TGTGCCAGTAGTATCCAGCGGGACTATGAGCAGTTCTTC.

This clone occurred once. The V gene is TRBV20-1, the J gene TRBJ2-7; weak D call: TRBD1 (7 bases). Germline V CDR1 and CDR2: DFQATT, SNEGSKA (reference sequence). V was trimmed by 3 bases and J by 6 bases, leaving 18 bases between them. This CDR3 is built from 14 residues. CDR3 residues: CSASRARQGGEQYF. CDR3 coding DNA: TGCAGTGCTAGTAGGGCTCGGCAGGGGGGCGAGCAGTACTTC.

The chain is built from TRBV19 and TRBJ1-3; maybe TRBD1 (5 bases). V was pared by 5 bases and J by 9 bases, with 17 bases between. This CDR3 comprises 14 residues. CDR1 LNHDA and CDR2 SQIVND come from the germline V gene (reference sequence). CDR3 nucleotides: TGTGCCAGTAGTGCCTCTCCCTCGGGGGGCACCATATATTTT. Its translation is CASSASPSGGTIYF.

As to this clone: This specimen includes other DNA sequences encoding the same CDR3. This chain joins TRBV5-1 and TRBJ2-1; 12 bases match TRBD2. The ends lost 0 bases at V and 4 bases at J; junction bases unmatched: 2. The V gene's germline CDR1 is SGHRS and CDR2 YFSETQ. The CDR3 is 16 amino acids. The DNA of the CDR3 is TGCGCCAGCAGCTTGGGGCTAGCGGGAGGGTACAATGAGCAGTTCTTC. The encoded protein is CASSLGLAGGYNEQFF.

CDR3 DNA: TGTGCCAGCAGCGTAGAAAACTCCCGTTCACCCCTCCACTTT. It codes for CASSVENSRSPLHF. The V gene is TRBV9, the J gene TRBJ1-6; D gene uncertain. CDR3 length equals 14 residues. Germline assignment: CDR1 SGDLS and CDR2 YYNGEE. V shed 0 bases and J shed 9 bases, with 10 bases lying between them.

J is TRBJ2-5 and V is TRBV24-1, with 9 bases that match TRBD2. V trimming: 3 bases; J trimming: 2 bases; junction bases outside the gene matches: 6. CDR3 length: 16 residues. CDR1 and CDR2 from the germline V gene are KGHDR and SFDVKD. The CDR3 loop reads CATSDLETSGQETQYF. The CDR3 DNA follows: TGTGCCACCAGTGATCTGGAGACTAGCGGACAAGAGACCCAGTACTTC.

V and J are TRBV6-4 and TRBJ2-7; a weak D match, TRBD1 (5 bases). CDR3 length: 14 amino acids. CDR1 MRHNA and CDR2 SNTAGT come from the germline V gene. The germline V and J ends were trimmed by 2 bases and 7 bases, with 15 bases remaining between them. CDR3 in amino acids: CASSDGLDRQEQYF. In DNA, the CDR3 is TGTGCCAGCAGTGACGGGCTTGACAGACAGGAGCAGTACTTC.

The chain is built from TRBV9 and TRBJ2-3, with 7 bases fitting TRBD2. This CDR3 has 15 residues. V was pared by 7 bases and J by 6 bases, with 14 bases of the junction left unmatched. CDR1 SGDLS and CDR2 YYNGEE come from the germline V gene. The CDR3 bases are TGTGCCAGCGAGCGTACCGGGACTATGGGGGATACGCAGTATTTT. It is translated as CASERTGTMGDTQYF.

The genes are TRBV6-5 and TRBJ2-7; D perhaps matches TRBD2 (7 bases). The length of the CDR3 is 13 residues. Trimming took 7 bases from V and 6 from J, leaving 16 bases between them. Germline V gene sequence: CDR1 MNHEY, CDR2 SVGAGI. CDR3 sequence reads: CASMWRGGGEQYF. The CDR3 DNA sequence: TGTGCCAGCATGTGGAGAGGGGGGGGCGAGCAGTACTTC.

V usage is TRBV3-1 (or the pseudogene TRBV3-2) and J usage is TRBJ1-3; D unclear. V lost 1 base, J lost 0 bases, and 7 bases lay in between. Germline V gives CDR1 LGHDT, CDR2 YNNKEL (reference sequence). The CDR3 spans 15 residues. The CDR3, as DNA: TGTGCCAGCAGCCAAGGCTGGAGCTCTGGAAACACCATATATTTT. Its translation: CASSQGWSSGNTIYF.

The V call is TRBV10-1, the J call TRBJ2-7; 10 nucleotides line up with TRBD2. This CDR3 is built from 15 residues. Germline CDR1 reads WNHNN; CDR2 reads SYGVQD (reference sequence). V was clipped by 0 bases and J by 2 bases; unmatched bases: 1. The DNA for the CDR3 is TGCGCCAGCAGTGAGTCGAGCGGGAGGGCCTACGAGCAGTACTTC. This codes for CASSESSGRAYEQYF.

In its sample, this clone was seen a few times. The V gene is TRBV28, the J gene TRBJ1-2; D unresolved. This CDR3 comprises 14 residues. V lost 7 bases, J lost 3 bases, and 15 bases lay in between. Germline assignment: CDR1 MDHEN and CDR2 SYDVKM. DNA for the CDR3: TGTGCCAGCAAACTCCTGGAGGCCGACTATGGCTACACCTTC. Translating gives CASKLLEADYGYTF.

The chain employs TRBV6-6 and TRBJ2-3; D is ambiguous. The CDR3 contains 16 residues. Per the germline V gene, CDR1 is MNHNY and CDR2 is SVGAGI (reference sequence). The V gene lost 5 bases and the J gene lost 0 bases, with 15 bases spanning the gap. The CDR3 DNA follows: TGTGCCAGCAGTCCTGCTGTGGAGCGCAGCACAGATACGCAGTATTTT. Protein: CASSPAVERSTDTQYF.

The genes are TRBV6-5 and TRBJ1-1; the D is unclear. The CDR3 has 13 amino acids. Trimming took 2 bases from V and 1 from J, leaving 5 bases between them. Germline-derived CDR1 and CDR2 are MNHEY and SVGAGI. The CDR3 here is CASSYKPNTEAFF. Written as DNA, the CDR3 is TGTGCCAGCAGTTACAAGCCGAACACTGAAGCTTTCTTT.

The rearrangement links TRBV1 to TRBJ1-1; TRBD1 was called by the table and not checked on the DNA. TRBV1 is an annotated pseudogene. CDR3 length: 15 amino acids. In DNA, the CDR3 is TGCACCAGCAGCCAAGAACAACAGTCAAACACTGAAGCTTTCTTT. Protein: CTSSQEQQSNTEAFF.

The chain recombines TRBV9 with TRBJ2-3; 8 nucleotides agree with TRBD1. V shed 1 base and J 3 bases; nucleotides not matched to a gene: 10. Germline V gene sequence: CDR1 SGDLS, CDR2 YYNGEE. The CDR3 consists of 17 residues. The CDR3 here is CASSVSGQGASTDTQYF. The CDR3 coding sequence is TGTGCCAGCAGCGTAAGCGGGCAGGGGGCGTCAACAGATACGCAGTATTTT.

The V call is TRBV6-5, the J call TRBJ1-2, with no clear D. The CDR3 sequence is 14 residues long. The V gene's germline CDR1 is MNHEY and CDR2 SVGAGI. V lost 6 bases and J lost 8, with 19 bases in between. The CDR3 loop reads CASRRGDLTRGYTF. The CDR3 DNA sequence: TGTGCCAGCAGGCGGGGAGACCTCACGCGAGGCTACACCTTC.

The J gene is TRBJ1-5, the V gene TRBV5-6; the D gene is possibly TRBD1 (5 bases). This CDR3 region has 16 residues. The V end lost 0 bases, the J end lost 3 bases, and 13 bases lay between the germline ends. Germline CDR1 and CDR2: SGHDT and YYEEEE. The CDR3 coding sequence is TGTGCCAGCAGCTTGGATATGACAGCTGACAATCAGCCCCAGCATTTT. Its protein product is CASSLDMTADNQPQHF. Full variable domain (remainder filled in from reference TRBV5-6 and TRBJ1-5): DAGVTQSPTHLIKTRGQQVTLRCSPKSGHDTVSWYQQALGQGPQFIFQYYEEEERQRGNFPDRFSGHQFPNYSSELNVNALLLGDSALYLCASSLDMTADNQPQHFGDGTRLSIL.

This clone occurred once. The chain has TRBV6-6 and TRBJ2-7; no reliable D call. V was trimmed by 6 bases and J by 0 bases, leaving 9 bases between them. Germline CDR1 and CDR2: MNHNY and SVGAGI (reference sequence). The CDR3 has 13 amino acids. CDR3 DNA: TGTGCCAGCAGGACGGAGAGCTCCTACGAGCAGTACTTC. Amino acids: CASRTESSYEQYF.

The count of this clone is one. The chain is built from TRBV19 and TRBJ2-1, with D maybe TRBD1 (6 bases). The ends were cut back, 3 bases at V and 6 bases at J, with 24 bases in the middle. Germline V gives CDR1 LNHDA, CDR2 SQIVND (reference sequence). The CDR3 consists of 18 residues. CDR3 sequence (DNA): TGTGCCAGTAGTATGCTCAGCAGGGGCCCTCTACGTAGCAATGAGCAGTTCTTC. This translates into CASSMLSRGPLRSNEQFF.

This clone was seen only once. J is TRBJ1-1 and V is TRBV5-1; the D gene is possibly TRBD1 (5 bases). V was clipped by 7 bases and J by 1 base, with 14 bases between them. The germline CDR1 and CDR2 sequences are SGHRS and YFSETQ. The CDR3 totals 14 residues. CDR3 coding DNA: TGCGCCAGCGATCCTCCGGGGGGGAACACTGAAGCTTTCTTT. Translation gives CASDPPGGNTEAFF. The variable domain in full, completed from reference TRBV5-1 and TRBJ1-1, reads KAGVTQTPRYLIKTRGQQVTLSCSPISGHRSVSWYQQTPGQGLQFLFEYFSETQRNKGNFPGRFSGRQFSNSRSEMNVSTLELGDSALYLCASDPPGGNTEAFFGQGTRLTVV.

This clone occurred once. The V gene is TRBV5-4, the J gene TRBJ2-1, with D perhaps matching TRBD1 (5 bases). There are 13 residues in the CDR3. The germline V gene encodes CDR1 SGHNT and CDR2 YYREEE (reference sequence). With 0 bases removed from V and 14 bases from J, the gap between germline ends came to 15 bases. Written as DNA, the CDR3 is TGTGCCAGCAGCTTGGAGCAGGGTGGACGGGAGTTCTTC. Translated: CASSLEQGGREFF.

This clone showed up just once. J is TRBJ1-1 and V is TRBV5-1; D not resolved. The germline CDR1 and CDR2 sequences are SGHRS and YFSETQ. Trimming shortened V by 1 base and J by 2 bases, and 9 bases separated the two germline ends. The CDR3 covers 14 residues. For the CDR3, the DNA is TGCGCCAGCAGCTTGTTATCGGTAAACACTGAAGCTTTCTTT. Translated, it gives CASSLLSVNTEAFF.

This chain links TRBV19 with TRBJ2-2; D gene unclear. The CDR3 is 13 amino acids. In germline, CDR1 is LNHDA, CDR2 SQIVND (reference sequence). The V end was cut by 8 bases, the J end by 6 bases, with 13 bases between. In nucleotides, the CDR3 is TGTGCCAGTCACAAGGAGAAGGCCGGGGAGCTGTTTTTT. Translating gives CASHKEKAGELFF.

In its sample, this clone was seen a few times. The chain carries TRBV2 and TRBJ2-2; TRBD2 aligns across 15 bases. The CDR3 sequence is 19 residues long. V lost 5 bases and J lost 4; bases outside the gene matches: 11. CDR1 SNHLY and CDR2 FYNNEI come from the germline V gene. This CDR3 reads CASSYSGTSGRTGTGELFF. The CDR3 nucleotides read TGTGCCAGCAGTTACTCCGGGACTAGCGGGAGGACGGGCACCGGGGAGCTGTTTTTT.

In this sample, this clone turned up a few times. The J gene is TRBJ2-1, the V gene TRBV7-9; D remains unclear. The CDR3 contains 12 residues. The V and J ends lost 5 bases and 8 bases respectively, with 10 bases between them. CDR1 is SEHNR and CDR2 is FQNEAQ in the germline V gene (reference sequence). The CDR3 nucleotides are TGTGCCAGCAGCCCCCGCGGATATGAGCAGTTCTTC. Its translation is CASSPRGYEQFF.

The chain recombines TRBV5-1 with TRBJ2-3; perhaps TRBD2 as D (5 bases). CDR1 SGHRS and CDR2 YFSETQ come from the germline V gene. The CDR3 is made up of 15 amino acids. V was pared by 2 bases and J by 2 bases, with 12 bases between. CDR3 bases: TGCGCCAGCAGCTTTCGGCTAGCAGACACAGATACGCAGTATTTT. Translating it yields CASSFRLADTDTQYF.